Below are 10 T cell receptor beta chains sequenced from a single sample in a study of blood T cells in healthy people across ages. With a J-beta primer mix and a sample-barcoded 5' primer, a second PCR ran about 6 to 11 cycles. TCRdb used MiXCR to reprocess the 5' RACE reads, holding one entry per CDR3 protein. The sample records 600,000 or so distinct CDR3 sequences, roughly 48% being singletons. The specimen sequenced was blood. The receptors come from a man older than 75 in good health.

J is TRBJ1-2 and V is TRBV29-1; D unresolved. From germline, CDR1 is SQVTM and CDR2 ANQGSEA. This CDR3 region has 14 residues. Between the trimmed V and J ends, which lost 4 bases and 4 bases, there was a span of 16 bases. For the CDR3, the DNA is TGCAGCGTTGTAGACGCGGGAGGACCCTATGGCTACACCTTC. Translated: CSVVDAGGPYGYTF.

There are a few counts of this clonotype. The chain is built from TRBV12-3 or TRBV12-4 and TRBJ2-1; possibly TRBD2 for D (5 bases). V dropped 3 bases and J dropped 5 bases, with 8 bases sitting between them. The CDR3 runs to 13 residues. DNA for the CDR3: TGTGCCAGCAGTTTCGGGGTGGACAATGAGCAGTTCTTC. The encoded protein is CASSFGVDNEQFF.

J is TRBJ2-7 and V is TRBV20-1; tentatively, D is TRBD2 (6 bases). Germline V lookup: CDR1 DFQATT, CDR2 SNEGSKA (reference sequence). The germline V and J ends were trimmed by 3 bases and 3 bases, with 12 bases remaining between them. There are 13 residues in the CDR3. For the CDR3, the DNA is TGCAGTGCTAGGGGTGCGGGGAACTACGAGCAGTACTTC. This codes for CSARGAGNYEQYF.

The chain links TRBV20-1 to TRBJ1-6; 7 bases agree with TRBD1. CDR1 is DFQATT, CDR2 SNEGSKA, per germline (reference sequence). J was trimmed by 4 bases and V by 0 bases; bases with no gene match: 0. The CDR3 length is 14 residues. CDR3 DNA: TGCAGTGCTAGAGAGGGACAGTATAATTCACCCCTCCACTTT. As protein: CSAREGQYNSPLHF.

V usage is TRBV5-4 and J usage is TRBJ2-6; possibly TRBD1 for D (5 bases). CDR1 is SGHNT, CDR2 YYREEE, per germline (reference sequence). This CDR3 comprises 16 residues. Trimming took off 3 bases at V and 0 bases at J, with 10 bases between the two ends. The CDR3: CASSSATASGANVLTF. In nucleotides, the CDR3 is TGTGCCAGCAGCTCCGCGACAGCCTCTGGGGCCAACGTCCTGACTTTC.

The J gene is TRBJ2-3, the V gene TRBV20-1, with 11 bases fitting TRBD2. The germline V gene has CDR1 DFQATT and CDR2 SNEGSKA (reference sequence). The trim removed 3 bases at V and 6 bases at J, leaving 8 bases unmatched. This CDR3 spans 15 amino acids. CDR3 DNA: TGCAGTGCTAGGCTAGCGGGGGGCCGATGGGATACGCAGTATTTT. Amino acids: CSARLAGGRWDTQYF.

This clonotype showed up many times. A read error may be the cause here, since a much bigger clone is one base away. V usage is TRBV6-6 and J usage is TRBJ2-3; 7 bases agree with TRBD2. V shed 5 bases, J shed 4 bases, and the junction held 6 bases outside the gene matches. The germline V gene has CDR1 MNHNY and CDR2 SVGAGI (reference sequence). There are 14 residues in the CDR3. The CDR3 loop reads CASSDGGRADTQYF. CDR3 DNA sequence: TGTGCCAGCAGTGACGGGGGGAGGGCAGATACGCAGTATTTT.

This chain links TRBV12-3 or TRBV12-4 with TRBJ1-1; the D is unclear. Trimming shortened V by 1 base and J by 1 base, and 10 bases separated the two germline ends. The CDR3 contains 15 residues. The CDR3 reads CASSLGLERNTEAFF. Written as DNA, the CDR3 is TGTGCCAGCAGTTTAGGGCTAGAAAGGAACACTGAAGCTTTCTTT.

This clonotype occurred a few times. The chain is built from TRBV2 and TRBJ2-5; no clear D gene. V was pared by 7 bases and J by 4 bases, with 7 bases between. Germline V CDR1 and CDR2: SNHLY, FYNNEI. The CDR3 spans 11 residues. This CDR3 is CASTVVETQYF. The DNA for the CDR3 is TGTGCCAGCACCGTCGTAGAGACCCAGTACTTC.

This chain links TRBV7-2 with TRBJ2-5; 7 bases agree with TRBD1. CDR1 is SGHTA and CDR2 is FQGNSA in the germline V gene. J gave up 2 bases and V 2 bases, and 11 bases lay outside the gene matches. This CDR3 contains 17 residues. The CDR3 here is CASSLSGTVAPQETQYF. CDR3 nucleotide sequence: TGTGCCAGCAGCTTATCAGGGACAGTTGCTCCTCAAGAGACCCAGTACTTC.